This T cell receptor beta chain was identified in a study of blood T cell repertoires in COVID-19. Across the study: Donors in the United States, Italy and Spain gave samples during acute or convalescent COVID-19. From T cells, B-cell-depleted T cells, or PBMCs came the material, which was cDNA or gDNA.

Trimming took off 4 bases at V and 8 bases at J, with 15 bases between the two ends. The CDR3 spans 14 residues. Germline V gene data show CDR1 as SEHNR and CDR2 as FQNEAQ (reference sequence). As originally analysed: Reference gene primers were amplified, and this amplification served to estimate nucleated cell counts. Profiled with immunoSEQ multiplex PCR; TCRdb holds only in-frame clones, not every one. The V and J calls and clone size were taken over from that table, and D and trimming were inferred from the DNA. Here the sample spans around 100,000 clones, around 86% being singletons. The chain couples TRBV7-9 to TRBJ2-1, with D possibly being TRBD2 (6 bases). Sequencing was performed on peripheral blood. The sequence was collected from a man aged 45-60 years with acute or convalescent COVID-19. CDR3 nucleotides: TGTGCCAGCAGCTCAAGGGCCCAGCGGGATGAGCAGTTCTTC. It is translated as CASSSRAQRDEQFF.